What follows are 29 T cell receptor beta chains derived from one specimen sequenced in a study of patients and donors after allogeneic stem cell transplantation. One entry per CDR3 protein, called by TCRdb with MiXCR from the RT-PCR reads. In the table there are about 40,000 distinct CDR3 sequences, roughly 29% of which are singletons. Specimen: blood, either unsorted or a sorted T cell fraction (not recorded which). The receptors come from a human donor who was either an allogeneic HSCT recipient or a stem cell or donor lymphocyte infusion donor (not recorded which). It is not recorded whose cells these are; they may come from a transplant donor.

The chain is built from TRBV20-1 and TRBJ2-6; D is possibly TRBD1 (5 bases). The CDR3 runs 16 residues. Germline V gene lookup returns CDR1 DFQATT and CDR2 SNEGSKA (reference sequence). With 3 bases removed from V and 0 bases from J, the gap between germline ends came to 12 bases. CDR3 amino acids: CSARQGKISGANVLTF. The CDR3 coding sequence is TGCAGTGCTAGGCAGGGAAAGATCTCTGGGGCCAACGTCCTGACTTTC.

This clonotype was observed once. The genes are TRBV5-1 and TRBJ2-3; D may be TRBD1 or TRBD2 (5 bases each). The V and J ends lost 4 bases and 4 bases respectively, with 10 bases between them. This CDR3 has 13 amino acids. Germline V gene sequence: CDR1 SGHRS, CDR2 YFSETQ. CDR3 DNA: TGCGCCAGCAGCCTGGGGGTTTCAGATACGCAGTATTTT. Translating it yields CASSLGVSDTQYF.

This clonotype has just a few counts. This rearrangement joins TRBV29-1 to TRBJ2-1; possible D gene TRBD1, 6 bases. Trimming pared 2 bases from V and 8 bases from J, leaving 13 bases between. This CDR3 spans 13 amino acids. In germline, CDR1 is SQVTM, CDR2 ANQGSEA. The CDR3, as DNA: TGCAGCGTTGAAAGGCCAGGGGTCCATGAGCAGTTCTTC. This encodes CSVERPGVHEQFF.

This clonotype appeared many times. V gene TRBV20-1 combines with J gene TRBJ1-4; TRBD1 is a possible D gene (6 bases). This CDR3 has 18 residues. The ends were cut back, 3 bases at V and 3 bases at J, with 23 bases in the middle. Germline V gene lookup returns CDR1 DFQATT and CDR2 SNEGSKA (reference sequence). Here the CDR3 DNA reads TGCAGTGCTAGTGGGCGCCCTGACAGGCGAAGACCTAATGAAAAACTGTTTTTT. As protein: CSASGRPDRRRPNEKLFF.

Comments on this clonotype: A read error is possible here, since a much larger clone lies one base away. The conserved phenylalanine or tryptophan normally closing the CDR3 is absent here, so this likely arose from a read error. The chain couples TRBV4-3 to TRBJ1-1; D gene ambiguous. V lost 4 bases and J 2 bases, leaving 8 bases between the germline ends. The length of the CDR3 is 13 residues. Germline V gene data show CDR1 as LGHNA and CDR2 as YSLEER. The CDR3 sequence: CASSPSINTEAFL. CDR3 DNA sequence: TGCGCCAGCAGCCCTTCCATTAACACTGAAGCTTTCTTG.

CDR3 residues: CASSPGLSHGPGNEKLFF. In DNA, the CDR3 is TGTGCCAGCTCACCGGGCCTATCCCATGGGCCGGGTAATGAAAAACTGTTTTTT. The J gene is TRBJ1-4, the V gene TRBV18; D is unclear. Trimming shortened V by 3 bases and J by 4 bases, and 21 bases separated the two germline ends. CDR3 length equals 18 residues. Germline V lookup: CDR1 KGHSH, CDR2 LQKENI.

This clonotype has just a few counts. The chain links TRBV20-1 to TRBJ1-5; D is uncertain. The V end lost 3 bases, the J end lost 3 bases, and 6 bases lay between the germline ends. The CDR3 runs to 12 residues. From germline, CDR1 is DFQATT and CDR2 SNEGSKA (reference sequence). The CDR3 coding sequence is TGCAGTGCTAGTATAACCAATCAGCCCCAGCATTTT. This gives the protein CSASITNQPQHF.

This clonotype was counted a few times. The gene calls are TRBV4-2 and TRBJ1-5, with unresolved D. This CDR3 has 11 amino acids. Trimming removed 8 bases from V and 5 bases from J, with 7 bases in between. Germline CDR1 and CDR2: LGHNA and YNFKEQ. The CDR3 DNA is TGTGCCAGCGGCCGGGATCAGCCCCAGCATTTT. Amino acids: CASGRDQPQHF.

This clonotype came up a few times. The chain carries TRBV29-1 and TRBJ1-1, with TRBD1 as a possible D gene (5 bases). V was cut by 1 base and J by 3 bases, with 6 bases left in between. CDR1 and CDR2 (germline): SQVTM, ANQGSEA. The CDR3 contains 12 residues. This CDR3 is CSVEGGYTEAFF. The CDR3, as DNA: TGCAGCGTTGAAGGGGGGTACACTGAAGCTTTCTTT.

This clonotype was counted only a few times. V gene TRBV6-1 combines with J gene TRBJ2-2, with 7 bases matching TRBD1. CDR1 and CDR2 from the germline V gene are MNHNS and SASEGT. V dropped 6 bases and J dropped 5; count of bases not matched to a gene: 6. CDR3 length equals 14 residues. CDR3 nucleotide sequence: TGTGCCAGCAGGGGACAGTTTGGGACCGGGGAGCTGTTTTTT. Protein sequence: CASRGQFGTGELFF.

The table lists this clonotype with many counts. V gene TRBV5-1 combines with J gene TRBJ1-2; no firm D call. The V end lost 0 bases, the J end lost 4 bases, and 7 bases lay between the germline ends. Germline CDR1 and CDR2: SGHRS and YFSETQ. CDR3 length equals 13 residues. The CDR3 is CASSLATVYGYTF. The CDR3 DNA reads TGCGCCAGCAGCTTGGCAACGGTCTATGGCTACACCTTC.

This clonotype was seen a few times. This sequence joins TRBV9 and TRBJ2-1; no clear D. CDR1 SGDLS and CDR2 YYNGEE come from the germline V gene. The CDR3 consists of 11 residues. The V end lost 0 bases, the J end lost 9 bases, and 4 bases lay between the germline ends. The CDR3 spells CASSVETEQFF. The CDR3 DNA sequence: TGTGCCAGCAGCGTAGAGACTGAGCAGTTCTTC.

The chain employs TRBV28 and TRBJ2-7; 7 bases are shared with TRBD1. CDR1 and CDR2 (germline): MDHEN, SYDVKM. The CDR3 totals 15 residues. V was pared by 6 bases and J by 0 bases, with 8 bases of the junction left unmatched. This chain's CDR3 is CASRFAGGSSYEQYF. The DNA for the CDR3 is TGTGCCAGCAGATTCGCAGGGGGTAGCTCCTACGAGCAGTACTTC.

This clonotype was picked up a small number of times. The V and J genes are TRBV7-2 and TRBJ1-5, with a possible D match to TRBD1 (5 bases). The length of the CDR3 is 15 residues. Germline assignment: CDR1 SGHTA and CDR2 FQGNSA. V gave up 0 bases and J gave up 6 bases, with 12 bases separating them. CDR3 in amino acids: CASSLARVRAQPQHF. The CDR3 DNA is TGTGCCAGCAGCTTAGCGCGGGTCAGGGCTCAGCCCCAGCATTTT.

A word on this clonotype: As the CDR3 is not closed by the conserved phenylalanine or tryptophan, this likely results from a read error. V is TRBV2 and J is TRBJ2-7, with 8 bases lining up with TRBD2. CDR3 length equals 16 residues. Looked up from germline, CDR1 is SNHLY and CDR2 is FYNNEI. J gave up 4 bases and V 7 bases, and 15 bases lay outside the gene matches. The chain's CDR3 is CASNSYIGRARYEQYL. For the CDR3, the DNA is TGTGCCAGCAATTCATATATCGGGAGGGCCAGATACGAGCAGTACCTC.

The V and J genes are TRBV12-3 or TRBV12-4 and TRBJ1-1, with D possibly TRBD1 on 6 matching bases. The CDR3 contains 15 residues. V was pared by 2 bases and J by 5 bases, with 15 bases between. CDR3 DNA: TGTGCCAGCAGTTTAAGGGGGGCGATTAGGACTGAAGCTTTCTTT. It yields the protein CASSLRGAIRTEAFF.

This chain joins TRBV4-2 and TRBJ1-1, with D unresolved. Germline-derived CDR1 and CDR2 are LGHNA and YNFKEQ. V was clipped by 0 bases and J by 6 bases, with 23 bases between them. The CDR3 sequence is 18 residues long. CDR3 in amino acids: CASSQDTVGGGINSEAFF. The CDR3 region has the DNA TGTGCCAGCAGCCAAGATACGGTAGGAGGAGGGATAAACTCTGAAGCTTTCTTT.

This clonotype showed up just a few times. V gene TRBV9 combines with J gene TRBJ1-6, with D hard to call. Germline-derived CDR1 and CDR2 are SGDLS and YYNGEE. The CDR3 runs to 16 residues. V lost 0 bases and J 0 bases, leaving 7 bases between the germline ends. CDR3 in amino acids: CASSVAPSSYNSPLHF. Here the CDR3 DNA reads TGTGCCAGCAGCGTAGCGCCGAGCTCCTATAATTCACCCCTCCACTTT.

The rearrangement uses TRBV6-5 and TRBJ1-1, with D unresolved. With 0 bases removed from V and 0 bases from J, the gap between germline ends came to 8 bases. The V gene's germline CDR1 is MNHEY and CDR2 SVGAGI. CDR3 length: 15 amino acids. CDR3 sequence reads: CASSYSTGLNTEAFF. The CDR3 bases are TGTGCCAGCAGTTACTCGACGGGGTTGAACACTGAAGCTTTCTTT.

The V call is TRBV11-1, the J call TRBJ2-3; 9 bases agree with TRBD2. This CDR3 is 18 amino acids long. Germline loops: CDR1 SGHAT, CDR2 FQDESV (reference sequence). V gave up 5 bases and J gave up 2 bases; unmatched junction bases: 14. The CDR3: CASSLLVTSGLITDTQYF. Written as DNA, the CDR3 is TGTGCCAGCAGCCTTCTTGTGACTAGCGGCCTGATCACAGATACGCAGTATTTT.

This clonotype was observed many times. The V gene is TRBV5-5, the J gene TRBJ2-7, with D unresolved. The CDR3 runs to 14 residues. V lost 2 bases and J 0 bases, leaving 9 bases between the germline ends. Germline loops: CDR1 SGHKS, CDR2 YYEKEE (reference sequence). For the CDR3, the DNA is TGTGCCAGCAGCTTATTTCAGAGCTCCTACGAGCAGTACTTC. It codes for CASSLFQSSYEQYF.

The chain uses TRBV27 and TRBJ2-3; a weak D match, TRBD2 (6 bases). The length of the CDR3 is 14 residues. CDR1 and CDR2 (germline): MNHEY, SMNVEV (reference sequence). Between the trimmed V and J ends, which lost 5 bases and 0 bases, there was a span of 9 bases. The CDR3 DNA follows: TGTGCCAGCAGTCTAAGCGGGAGCACAGATACGCAGTATTTT. It yields the protein CASSLSGSTDTQYF.

The chain recombines TRBV28 with TRBJ2-3, with a possible D match to TRBD2 (6 bases). This CDR3 spans 12 amino acids. Germline-derived CDR1 and CDR2 are MDHEN and SYDVKM. The V end was cut by 6 bases, the J end by 12 bases, with 16 bases between. In DNA form, the CDR3 reads TGTGCCAGCAGCAAACCGGGACTTTTCCAGTATTTT. It specifies CASSKPGLFQYF.

V and J are TRBV12-3 or TRBV12-4 and TRBJ1-4; no clear D gene. With 8 bases removed from V and 8 bases from J, the gap between germline ends came to 15 bases. The CDR3 has 13 residues. CDR3 coding DNA: TGTGCCAGCGGATCAGTGAGCGGGGAAAAACTGTTTTTT. As protein: CASGSVSGEKLFF.

V and J are TRBV5-1 and TRBJ2-3; 9 positions match TRBD2. The CDR3 extends over 14 amino acids. The V gene end was trimmed by 3 bases and the J gene end by 3 bases; junction bases not matched to a gene: 2. CDR1 SGHRS and CDR2 YFSETQ come from the germline V gene. This CDR3 is CASSSSGRTDTQYF. CDR3 DNA: TGCGCCAGCAGCTCCAGCGGGAGGACAGATACGCAGTATTTT.

This rearrangement joins TRBV7-6 to TRBJ2-3, with D perhaps given as TRBD1 or TRBD2 (5 bases each). Trimming shortened V by 3 bases and J by 0 bases, and 10 bases separated the two germline ends. CDR1 and CDR2 (germline): SGHVS, FNYEAQ. CDR3 size: 15 residues. CDR3 protein: CASSLGTASTDTQYF. Written as DNA, the CDR3 is TGTGCCAGCAGCTTGGGGACGGCTAGCACAGATACGCAGTATTTT.

Notes on this clonotype: One end of the junction does not line up with germline, which may come from a read error. The V call is TRBV3-1, the J call TRBJ2-7; D not resolved. CDR3 size: 15 residues. From germline, CDR1 is LGHDT and CDR2 YNNKEL (reference sequence). The CDR3 reads CASSQVSAVFYGQYF. In nucleotides, the CDR3 is TGTGCCAGCAGCCAAGTTAGTGCGGTCTTCTACGGGCAGTACTTC.

This clonotype was seen a few times. The chain combines TRBV10-2 with TRBJ1-1, with D hard to call. V shed 5 bases and J shed 8 bases, with 18 bases lying between them. The length of the CDR3 is 14 residues. Looked up from germline, CDR1 is WSHSY and CDR2 is SAAADI. The CDR3 is CASSNPTARPEAFF. The CDR3 DNA follows: TGCGCCAGCAGTAACCCGACGGCACGACCCGAAGCTTTCTTT.

This clonotype was detected a few times. The V and J genes are TRBV20-1 and TRBJ2-2, with D unresolved. Per the germline V gene, CDR1 is DFQATT and CDR2 is SNEGSKA (reference sequence). The CDR3 consists of 12 residues. With 3 bases removed from V and 4 bases from J, the gap between germline ends came to 6 bases. The CDR3 bases are TGCAGTGCTAGGGGTGGCACCGGGGAGCTGTTTTTT. This gives the protein CSARGGTGELFF.